The 3 T cell receptor beta chains below come from one sample, sequenced in a study of tumor-infiltrating lymphocytes in primary liver carcinoma. Making TCR beta cDNA involved around 520 ng total RNA and a constant-region primer. Amplification in three nested multiplex PCR rounds with slightly modified ARM-PCR gave rise to TCR beta libraries. The opening two PCR rounds, around 9 cycles each, paired TRBV1-TRBV30 forward primers with a C-beta reverse primer. From the multiplex PCR reads, TCRdb called clonotypes with MiXCR, one entry per CDR3 protein. This sample carries approximately 310,000 distinct CDR3 sequences, 50% to 70% of them seen once, and the ten largest clones take roughly 9%. In addition to blood RNA drawn from unsorted whole blood, germline DNA was extracted. The sequencing input was peripheral blood. These receptors came from a man aged 35-49 years with primary liver carcinoma and hepatitis B virus infection.

Concerning this clonotype: A much larger clone lies a single base off, so this may be a read error. This chain joins TRBV29-1 and TRBJ1-1, with 8 positions matching TRBD1. This CDR3 is built from 16 residues. V lost 7 bases and J lost 1; bases outside the gene matches: 14. Germline-derived CDR1 and CDR2 are SQVTM and ANQGSEA. The CDR3 sequence is CSAHGQGALRNTEAFF. Written as DNA, the CDR3 is TGCAGCGCCCACGGGCAGGGGGCTTTGCGGAACACTGAAGCTTTCTTT.

Comment on this clonotype: A read error may explain this, as a much larger clone is one base away. The gene calls are TRBV12-3 or TRBV12-4 and TRBJ1-6; the D is unclear. The length of the CDR3 is 13 residues. The CDR3 DNA reads as TGTACCAGCAGTGCAGGAAGGAATTCACCCCTCCACTTT. Amino acid sequence: CTSSAGRNSPLHF.

This clonotype was seen a single time. This could be a read error, since a much larger clone is one nucleotide away. The rearrangement uses TRBV10-3 and TRBJ2-2, with D possibly TRBD2 on 6 matching bases. This CDR3 has 14 residues. Germline V CDR1 and CDR2: ENHRY, SYGVKD. The CDR3 DNA is TGTGCCATCAGTGCCGGGGTGAACACCGGGGGGCTGTTTTTT. Protein: CAISAGVNTGGLFF.